One and the same sample provided the 28 T cell receptor beta chains below, sequenced in a study of T cells in localized non-small cell lung cancer. Clones were sequenced by immunoSEQ multiplex PCR, and TCRdb holds only the in-frame ones, with some missing. The table includes around 83,000 clones, about nine tenths detected once. Material: peripheral blood, obtained before any cancer treatment. The receptors come from a man between 40 and 70 years old with stage I squamous cell lung carcinoma.

The rearrangement joins TRBV9 to TRBJ1-2; D unresolved. The CDR3 is 14 amino acids. Trimming left V 0 bases short and J 4 bases short, with 10 bases between. Germline V lookup: CDR1 SGDLS, CDR2 YYNGEE. This CDR3 is CASSVETGSYGYTF. The CDR3 region has the DNA TGTGCCAGCAGCGTAGAAACCGGCTCCTATGGCTACACCTTC.

The gene calls are TRBV7-2 and TRBJ1-2, with 7 bases lining up with TRBD1. The V gene end was trimmed by 5 bases and the J gene end by 7 bases; junction bases not matched to a gene: 4. This CDR3 contains 12 residues. Per the germline V gene, CDR1 is SGHTA and CDR2 is FQGNSA. CDR3 DNA sequence: TGTGCCAGCAGCCCTAGGGACAGTGGCTACACCTTC. Translation gives CASSPRDSGYTF.

The chain is built from TRBV6-6 and TRBJ1-1; 9 nucleotides line up with TRBD1. V gave up 11 bases and J gave up 7 bases; unmatched junction bases: 14. CDR1 and CDR2 (germline): MNHNY, SVGAGI (reference sequence). The CDR3 spans 14 residues. CDR3 residues: CAVATTGGNFEAFF. The CDR3 DNA follows: TGTGCCGTAGCGACGACAGGGGGGAATTTTGAAGCTTTCTTT.

V usage is TRBV6-1 and J usage is TRBJ2-7; D not resolved. This CDR3 comprises 13 residues. The germline V and J ends were trimmed by 4 bases and 3 bases, with 10 bases remaining between them. Germline CDR1 reads MNHNS; CDR2 reads SASEGT. Written as DNA, the CDR3 is TGTGCCAGCAGTGTGGTGCAGCTCTACGAGCAGTACTTC. It codes for CASSVVQLYEQYF.

The rearrangement links TRBV14 to TRBJ2-5; no definite D call. Trimming removed 1 base from V and 4 bases from J, with 1 base in between. Germline V gene data show CDR1 as SGHDN and CDR2 as FVKESK. This CDR3 has 11 residues. CDR3 bases: TGTGCCAGCAGCCAAGCAGAGACCCAGTACTTC. Protein sequence: CASSQAETQYF. The full variable domain, completed using reference TRBV14 and TRBJ2-5, is EAGVTQFPSHSVIEKGQTVTLRCDPISGHDNLYWYRRVMGKEIKFLLHFVKESKQDESGMPNNRFLAERTGGTYSTLKVQPAELEDSGVYFCASSQAETQYFGPGTRLLVL.

This clone has just a few counts. The chain uses TRBV2 and TRBJ1-6, with D perhaps TRBD1 (5 bases). Germline V gene data show CDR1 as SNHLY and CDR2 as FYNNEI. The CDR3 contains 15 residues. V lost 1 base and J lost 11, with 15 bases in between. The CDR3 sequence: CASSEVGDRLAPLHF. As DNA, the CDR3 is TGTGCCAGCAGTGAAGTCGGGGACCGCCTCGCACCCCTCCACTTT.

J is TRBJ1-2 and V is TRBV5-1; 11 bases match TRBD1. This CDR3 spans 14 amino acids. Trimming at V came to 5 bases and at J to 8 bases, leaving 8 bases not matched to a gene. CDR1 is SGHRS and CDR2 is YFSETQ in the germline V gene. The DNA of the CDR3 is TGCGCCAGCAGTCCGGGGACAGGGGGATTCGGCTACACCTTC. Protein product: CASSPGTGGFGYTF.

The rearrangement joins TRBV5-1 to TRBJ1-4, with TRBD1 identical over 10 bases. Losses at the gene ends were 0 bases for V and 5 bases for J; bases not matched to a gene: 1. The germline V gene encodes CDR1 SGHRS and CDR2 YFSETQ. The CDR3 runs to 15 residues. The CDR3 DNA is TGCGCCAGCAGCTTGGTGGGACAGGGGAATGAAAAACTGTTTTTT. Its translation: CASSLVGQGNEKLFF.

The rearrangement links TRBV18 to TRBJ1-4; no reliable D call. Trimming removed 5 bases at V and 2 bases at J, with 21 bases between. The CDR3 runs to 18 residues. Germline V gives CDR1 KGHSH, CDR2 LQKENI. The chain's CDR3 is CASSSQPGKGLTNEKLFF. In DNA form, the CDR3 reads TGTGCCAGCTCATCCCAGCCGGGGAAGGGATTGACTAATGAAAAACTGTTTTTT.

This chain links TRBV11-1 with TRBJ2-5; maybe TRBD2 (6 bases). The V end lost 5 bases, the J end lost 3 bases, and 19 bases lay between the germline ends. Germline V gene sequence: CDR1 SGHAT, CDR2 FQDESV (reference sequence). The CDR3 sequence is 16 residues long. CDR3 loop: CASSQPGAGLEETQYF. The CDR3 DNA reads as TGTGCCAGCAGCCAACCTGGGGCGGGATTAGAAGAGACCCAGTACTTC.

The CDR3 region is CASSLAGFSYNEQFF. CDR3 sequence (DNA): TGTGCCAGCAGCTTAGCGGGGTTCTCCTACAATGAGCAGTTCTTC. The chain carries TRBV6-1 and TRBJ2-1, with 8 bases matching TRBD2. The CDR3 extends over 15 amino acids. Germline V gene sequence: CDR1 MNHNS, CDR2 SASEGT. Unmatched junction bases numbered 4, after V lost 6 bases and J lost 0 bases.

Written as DNA, the CDR3 is TGTGCCAGCAGCTTATCGACAGGGGGAGGCTACACCTTC. Its protein product is CASSLSTGGGYTF. J is TRBJ1-2 and V is TRBV7-2; TRBD1 aligns across 9 bases. CDR1 and CDR2 from the germline V gene are SGHTA and FQGNSA. V shed 2 bases and J 8 bases; nucleotides not matched to a gene: 3. This CDR3 comprises 13 residues.

The chain links TRBV6-5 to TRBJ1-2; D possibly corresponds to TRBD1 (5 bases). The CDR3 length is 15 residues. Trimming shortened V by 2 bases and J by 6 bases, and 16 bases separated the two germline ends. Germline assignment: CDR1 MNHEY and CDR2 SVGAGI. The CDR3, as DNA: TGTGCCAGCAGTTACGGGATGGGGGGTGAGGATGGCTACACCTTC. It encodes CASSYGMGGEDGYTF.

This rearrangement joins TRBV19 to TRBJ1-5; 10 bases fit TRBD1. The germline CDR1 and CDR2 sequences are LNHDA and SQIVND (reference sequence). The CDR3 totals 15 residues. Trimming cost V 5 bases and J 6 bases; bases outside gene matches: 7. For the CDR3, the DNA is TGTGCCAGTAGTCCGGGGACAGGGGTCGGTCAGCCCCAGCATTTT. Encoded protein: CASSPGTGVGQPQHF.

This sequence joins TRBV5-6 and TRBJ2-2; 7 bases are shared with TRBD1. The germline CDR1 and CDR2 sequences are SGHDT and YYEEEE. The CDR3 sequence is 15 residues long. The trim removed 2 bases at V and 2 bases at J, leaving 3 bases unmatched. The CDR3 reads CASSFGTVNTGELFF. The CDR3 DNA follows: TGTGCCAGCAGCTTTGGGACAGTAAACACCGGGGAGCTGTTTTTT. Using reference TRBV5-6 and TRBJ2-2 for the parts outside the CDR3, the full variable domain is DAGVTQSPTHLIKTRGQQVTLRCSPKSGHDTVSWYQQALGQGPQFIFQYYEEEERQRGNFPDRFSGHQFPNYSSELNVNALLLGDSALYLCASSFGTVNTGELFFGEGSRLTVL.

The chain employs TRBV28 and TRBJ1-5, with a tentative D call TRBD1 (6 bases). The CDR3 length is 13 residues. The germline CDR1 and CDR2 sequences are MDHEN and SYDVKM. V lost 10 bases, J lost 3 bases, and 13 bases lay in between. The CDR3 loop is CAILGQNNQPQHF. CDR3 nucleotide sequence: TGTGCCATCTTAGGACAGAACAATCAGCCCCAGCATTTT.

The rearrangement joins TRBV4-3 to TRBJ1-2, with no clear D. V was clipped by 3 bases and J by 7 bases, with 15 bases between them. The germline CDR1 and CDR2 sequences are LGHNA and YSLEER. The CDR3 is 14 residues long. The DNA for the CDR3 is TGCGCCAGCAGCCAGACCGGCGCCCGGTCTGGCTACACCTTC. This translates into CASSQTGARSGYTF.

The chain joins TRBV6-5 to TRBJ2-7, with TRBD2 as a possible D gene (5 bases). Germline V gene data show CDR1 as MNHEY and CDR2 as SVGAGI. Trimming pared 5 bases from V and 5 bases from J, leaving 10 bases between. The CDR3 is 12 residues long. This chain's CDR3 is CASSRGVDEQYF. CDR3 DNA sequence: TGTGCCAGCAGTCGGGGAGTCGACGAGCAGTACTTC.

This clone came up a few times. The gene calls are TRBV6-1 and TRBJ1-3; no firm D call. Germline V lookup: CDR1 MNHNS, CDR2 SASEGT. Between the trimmed V and J ends, which lost 6 bases and 0 bases, there was a span of 12 bases. This CDR3 spans 15 amino acids. DNA for the CDR3: TGTGCCAGCAGCTTGACACCCGACTCTGGAAACACCATATATTTT. Protein sequence: CASSLTPDSGNTIYF.

The chain uses TRBV29-1 and TRBJ1-2, with a tentative D call TRBD1 (6 bases). V lost 7 bases, J lost 7 bases, and 13 bases lay in between. Per germline, CDR1 SQVTM and CDR2 ANQGSEA. The CDR3 has 11 residues. The DNA for the CDR3 is TGCAGCGCAGGGGACGTCGGTGGCTACACCTTC. It yields the protein CSAGDVGGYTF.

This chain connects TRBV7-9 to TRBJ2-5, with TRBD1 matching over 7 bases. V trimming: 1 base; J trimming: 0 bases; junction bases outside the gene matches: 2. Germline CDR1 is SEHNR and CDR2 is FQNEAQ (reference sequence). This CDR3 region has 15 residues. CDR3 in amino acids: CASSLGQGNQETQYF. The CDR3 nucleotides are TGTGCCAGCAGCTTAGGACAGGGAAACCAAGAGACCCAGTACTTC.

V gene TRBV6-5 combines with J gene TRBJ1-2; D unresolved. Trimming shortened V by 6 bases and J by 1 base, and 9 bases separated the two germline ends. Germline V gene lookup returns CDR1 MNHEY and CDR2 SVGAGI. The CDR3 loop spans 13 amino acids. The CDR3 DNA sequence: TGTGCCAGCAGCCTTAGCGTTAACTATGGCTACACCTTC. Protein product: CASSLSVNYGYTF.

This chain links TRBV7-3 with TRBJ1-2; a possible D gene is TRBD1 (6 bases). There are 15 residues in the CDR3. Looked up from germline, CDR1 is SGHTA and CDR2 is FQGTGA. V was pared by 4 bases and J by 4 bases, with 16 bases between. The CDR3 coding sequence is TGTGCCAGCAGCTCCGTCGCGGGACAACTCTATGGCTACACCTTC. Translated: CASSSVAGQLYGYTF. Together with reference TRBV7-3 and TRBJ1-2, the CDR3 gives the full variable domain: GAGVSQTPSNKVTEKGKYVELRCDPISGHTALYWYRQSLGQGPEFLIYFQGTGAADDSGLPNDRFFAVRPEGSVSTLKIQRTERGDSAVYLCASSSVAGQLYGYTFGSGTRLTVV.

The rearrangement joins TRBV7-3 to TRBJ2-1, with 14 bases matching TRBD2. CDR1 SGHTA and CDR2 FQGTGA come from the germline V gene. The ends lost 3 bases at V and 7 bases at J; junction bases unmatched: 8. The CDR3 totals 17 residues. The CDR3 here is CASSFRTSGGTGNEQFF. CDR3 DNA: TGTGCCAGCAGCTTCCGGACTAGCGGGGGGACTGGGAATGAGCAGTTCTTC.

V gene TRBV5-6 combines with J gene TRBJ1-5, with TRBD1 matching 7 bases. CDR1 is SGHDT, CDR2 YYEEEE, per germline. The CDR3 sequence is 15 residues long. With 4 bases clipped from V and 5 bases from J, the junction kept 9 bases outside the gene matches. CDR3 sequence: CASSRQGGSDQPQHF. In nucleotides, the CDR3 is TGTGCCAGCAGCCGTCAGGGGGGTTCTGATCAGCCCCAGCATTTT.

This clone has only one observation. This chain connects TRBV5-1 to TRBJ2-2; unclear D gene. Germline CDR1 and CDR2: SGHRS and YFSETQ. CDR3 length: 13 amino acids. V was trimmed by 6 bases and J by 0 bases, leaving 6 bases between them. The CDR3 is CASKTANTGELFF. In nucleotides, the CDR3 is TGCGCCAGCAAGACGGCGAACACCGGGGAGCTGTTTTTT.

This clone was seen only a few times. The chain uses TRBV7-9 and TRBJ2-1; 8 nucleotides agree with TRBD2. Germline CDR1 and CDR2: SEHNR and FQNEAQ (reference sequence). Germline trimming cut 5 bases from V and 8 bases from J; bases unmatched to any gene: 11. This CDR3 is built from 15 residues. CDR3 in DNA: TGTGCCAGCAGCCCCGGGGGGGGAGGGATGGATGAGCAGTTCTTC. Residues: CASSPGGGGMDEQFF.

The chain employs TRBV9 and TRBJ2-3, with 10 nucleotides matching TRBD2. Germline lookup yields CDR1 SGDLS and CDR2 YYNGEE. The CDR3 runs 14 residues. V shed 2 bases, J shed 6 bases, and the junction held 3 bases outside the gene matches. The CDR3 loop is CASSVSGGADTQYF. The DNA for the CDR3 is TGTGCCAGCAGCGTCAGCGGGGGGGCTGATACGCAGTATTTT.